The clone carrying this T cell receptor beta chain was counted a few times. Its antigen is not known. This entry is derived from a study of beta chain features in type 1 diabetes. Whole-study context: The study found patients and healthy donors alike in age, gender and cell yields.

Whole-study results and caveats: There were fewer insertions and more deletions at the VDJ junctions of type 1 diabetes patients. A definitive answer on HLA type influencing TCRB rearrangement was not reached here. Type 1 diabetes patients had moderately but significantly shorter TCRB CDR3s in all four CD4+ subsets.

Purity exceeding 98% was reached by all sorted populations. Germline V lookup: CDR1 LNHDA, CDR2 SQIVND (reference sequence). The V end lost 5 bases, the J end lost 9 bases, and 11 bases lay between the germline ends. The CDR3 is made up of 12 amino acids. TCRB transcripts that were expressed got sequenced, as all of the isolated RNA had been reverse transcribed. Profiled with immunoSEQ multiplex PCR; TCRdb holds only in-frame clones, not every one. The sample has about 740,000 clones; roughly 12% are singletons. The sequence was obtained from a man younger than 30 with type 1 diabetes. The chain recombines TRBV19 with TRBJ2-1; TRBD2 is a possible D gene (6 bases). The source material was naive CD4+ T cells from blood. The CDR3 sequence is CASSFLEGEQFF. In DNA, the CDR3 is TGTGCCAGTAGTTTTCTGGAGGGTGAGCAGTTCTTC.